Each of the 21 T cell receptor beta chains below was sequenced from the same sample in a study of blood T cell repertoires in COVID-19. Profiling relied on immunoSEQ multiplex PCR, and the TCRdb table lists in-frame clones only, not all of them. This sample has around 260,000 clones, with 84% found just once. The source material was peripheral blood. Source of these receptors: a person aged 70 to 85 with COVID-19, enrolled during active disease.

This chain connects TRBV5-4 to TRBJ1-4; D gene uncertain. V lost 1 base, J lost 8 bases, and 9 bases lay in between. Germline V gives CDR1 SGHNT, CDR2 YYREEE (reference sequence). This CDR3 is built from 13 residues. CDR3 nucleotide sequence: TGTGCCAGCAGCTTGCTGCCGCGGGAAAAACTGTTTTTT. Protein sequence: CASSLLPREKLFF.

The chain uses TRBV9 and TRBJ2-3; D may be TRBD1 (6 bases). CDR3 length: 17 residues. The ends were cut back, 1 base at V and 2 bases at J, with 17 bases in the middle. Germline CDR1 is SGDLS and CDR2 is YYNGEE. CDR3 protein: CASSVLQGSGYTDTQYF. The CDR3 region has the DNA TGTGCCAGCAGCGTACTACAGGGATCAGGGTACACAGATACGCAGTATTTT.

This rearrangement joins TRBV5-1 to TRBJ2-7; 10 bases agree with TRBD1. The germline V gene encodes CDR1 SGHRS and CDR2 YFSETQ. The CDR3 runs to 16 residues. J gave up 2 bases and V 4 bases, and 9 bases lay outside the gene matches. The CDR3 nucleotides read TGCGCCAGCAGCAGACAGGGGGCGGGATGGGCCTACGAGCAGTACTTC. This codes for CASSRQGAGWAYEQYF.

The table lists this clone with a few counts. The rearrangement uses TRBV27 and TRBJ1-1; D is perhaps TRBD1 (6 bases). V lost 6 bases and J 0 bases, leaving 11 bases between the germline ends. The CDR3 is 14 amino acids. The germline gives CDR1 MNHEY, CDR2 SMNVEV (reference sequence). The CDR3 coding sequence is TGTGCCAGCAGCGCAGGGGTCATGAACACTGAAGCTTTCTTT. Translating gives CASSAGVMNTEAFF.

CDR3 DNA sequence: TGTGCCAGCAGCTTCAGCGCAGGGTTCAATCAGCCCCAGCATTTT. Translating gives CASSFSAGFNQPQHF. This chain joins TRBV5-5 and TRBJ1-5; the D gene is possibly TRBD1 (5 bases). Trimming stripped 2 bases from V and 3 bases from J, with 12 bases between. Germline values: CDR1 SGHKS, CDR2 YYEKEE (reference sequence). The CDR3 is made up of 15 amino acids.

V usage is TRBV5-6 and J usage is TRBJ1-1; D remains ambiguous. V was trimmed by 1 base and J by 8 bases, leaving 6 bases between them. The germline gives CDR1 SGHDT, CDR2 YYEEEE. The CDR3 runs 11 residues. The CDR3: CASSLFSEAFF. As DNA, the CDR3 is TGTGCCAGCAGCTTGTTCTCCGAAGCTTTCTTT.

The gene calls are TRBV14 and TRBJ2-2, with D possibly TRBD2 on 6 matching bases. The CDR3 sequence is 15 residues long. Germline lookup yields CDR1 SGHDN and CDR2 FVKESK. Trimming cost V 4 bases and J 3 bases, with 12 bases left between them. CDR3 amino acids: CASSPDRGYTGELFF. The CDR3 bases are TGTGCCAGCAGCCCGGACCGGGGGTACACCGGGGAGCTGTTTTTT.

The rearrangement links TRBV10-3 to TRBJ2-6; no clear D. V shed 4 bases and J shed 1 base, with 5 bases lying between them. This CDR3 is built from 14 residues. CDR1 and CDR2 from the germline V gene are ENHRY and SYGVKD. CDR3 region: CAISGESGANVLTF. Written as DNA, the CDR3 is TGTGCCATCAGTGGTGAGTCTGGGGCCAACGTCCTGACTTTC.

This clone has just a few counts. The chain is built from TRBV7-9 and TRBJ2-1; D is ambiguous. This CDR3 spans 13 amino acids. The V gene's germline CDR1 is SEHNR and CDR2 FQNEAQ (reference sequence). The germline V and J ends were trimmed by 3 bases and 7 bases, with 10 bases remaining between them. The CDR3 DNA follows: TGTGCCAGCAGCTTCTCCGGTAGTAATGAGCAGTTCTTC. Translating it yields CASSFSGSNEQFF. Full variable domain (remainder filled in from reference TRBV7-9 and TRBJ2-1): DTGVSQNPRHKITKRGQNVTFRCDPISEHNRLYWYRQTLGQGPEFLTYFQNEAQLEKSRLLSDRFSAERPKGSFSTLEIQRTEQGDSAMYLCASSFSGSNEQFFGPGTRLTVL.

V is TRBV4-1 and J is TRBJ2-2, with D hard to call. The germline V gene has CDR1 MGHRA and CDR2 YSYEKL. Trimming shortened V by 2 bases and J by 1 base, and 5 bases separated the two germline ends. This CDR3 is 14 amino acids long. The CDR3 region has the DNA TGCGCCAGCAGCCAACTAGAGAACACCGGGGAGCTGTTTTTT. Translated, it gives CASSQLENTGELFF.

The chain carries TRBV4-3 and TRBJ1-1; weak D call: TRBD1 (6 bases). The CDR3 loop spans 13 amino acids. Trimming took 6 bases from V and 10 from J, leaving 18 bases between them. CDR1 and CDR2 from the germline V gene are LGHNA and YSLEER. CDR3 in amino acids: CASSLIGGGSAFF. The CDR3 coding sequence is TGCGCCAGCAGTCTTATAGGGGGGGGTTCAGCTTTCTTT.

CDR3 sequence (DNA): TGTGCCAGCAGCGTAGAGGGACTAGCGGGGGATCTTTATACGCAGTATTTT. The encoded protein is CASSVEGLAGDLYTQYF. The V call is TRBV9, the J call TRBJ2-3, with 14 positions matching TRBD2. Trimming removed 0 bases from V and 7 bases from J; junction bases left unmatched: 7. The CDR3 consists of 17 residues. The germline CDR1 and CDR2 sequences are SGDLS and YYNGEE.

The J gene is TRBJ2-2, the V gene TRBV6-2 or TRBV6-3; possible D gene TRBD2, 5 bases. The CDR3 runs 14 residues. Trimming cost V 4 bases and J 5 bases, with 11 bases left between them. CDR1 is MNHEY and CDR2 is SVGEGT in the germline V gene. CDR3 nucleotide sequence: TGTGCCAGCAGTTGGACTCCTGGTACCGGGGAGCTGTTTTTT. Amino acids: CASSWTPGTGELFF.

This clone is medium-sized in the sample. The chain carries TRBV7-2 and TRBJ2-7, with a weak D call TRBD1 (5 bases). Germline CDR1 reads SGHTA; CDR2 reads FQGNSA. The CDR3 loop spans 14 amino acids. The V gene lost 2 bases and the J gene lost 2 bases, with 10 bases spanning the gap. The CDR3 nucleotides read TGTGCCAGCAGCTTAATCCCAGGGACCTACGAGCAGTACTTC. It translates to CASSLIPGTYEQYF.

This clone was recorded once. This chain uses TRBV19 with TRBJ1-1; the match to TRBD1 covers 9 bases. The germline V gene has CDR1 LNHDA and CDR2 SQIVND (reference sequence). Trimming took 5 bases from V and 5 from J; bases not matched to a gene: 6. The CDR3 loop spans 14 amino acids. The CDR3 is CASSATGGRTEAFF. In nucleotides, the CDR3 is TGTGCCAGTAGTGCAACAGGGGGCCGGACTGAAGCTTTCTTT.

The chain has TRBV4-3 and TRBJ2-1; 8 nucleotides match TRBD2. Germline lookup yields CDR1 LGHNA and CDR2 YSLEER. V shed 1 base and J 6 bases; nucleotides not matched to a gene: 8. The CDR3 covers 16 residues. CDR3 region: CASSQAASGGANEQFF. In DNA form, the CDR3 reads TGCGCCAGCAGCCAAGCTGCGAGCGGGGGAGCCAATGAGCAGTTCTTC.

DNA of the CDR3: TGCGCCAGCAGCCCAAGACTGGCCTCCTACGAGCAGTACTTC. It is translated as CASSPRLASYEQYF. This chain uses TRBV5-1 with TRBJ2-7; unclear D gene. Germline CDR1 and CDR2: SGHRS and YFSETQ. The CDR3 loop spans 14 amino acids. V lost 4 bases, J lost 0 bases, and 11 bases lay in between.

V and J are TRBV7-3 and TRBJ2-1; 10 positions agree with TRBD2. Looked up from germline, CDR1 is SGHTA and CDR2 is FQGTGA. The CDR3 spans 13 residues. Trimming cost V 6 bases and J 6 bases; bases outside gene matches: 2. The CDR3 region has the DNA TGTGCCAGCAGTCTAGCGGGGGTCAATGAGCAGTTCTTC. Protein: CASSLAGVNEQFF.

This clone turned up a few times. This rearrangement joins TRBV9 to TRBJ1-1; the D gene is possibly TRBD1 (6 bases). Per germline, CDR1 SGDLS and CDR2 YYNGEE. The length of the CDR3 is 17 residues. Trimming stripped 0 bases from V and 2 bases from J, with 17 bases between. Here the CDR3 reads CASSVDPPGGVNTEAFF. The CDR3 nucleotides are TGTGCCAGCAGCGTAGACCCCCCTGGGGGCGTTAACACTGAAGCTTTCTTT. Complete variable domain (other parts from reference TRBV9 and TRBJ1-1): DSGVTQTPKHLITATGQRVTLRCSPRSGDLSVYWYQQSLDQGLQFLIQYYNGEERAKGNILERFSAQQFPDLHSELNLSSLELGDSALYFCASSVDPPGGVNTEAFFGQGTRLTVV.

This clone has just one count. This chain links TRBV3-1 (or the pseudogene TRBV3-2) with TRBJ1-2; 9 nucleotides align to TRBD1. The CDR3 contains 11 residues. CDR1 is LGHDT, CDR2 YNNKEL, per germline (reference sequence). J gave up 7 bases and V 6 bases, and 0 bases lay outside the gene matches. The CDR3 is CASRQGAGYTF. The CDR3 DNA reads TGTGCCAGCAGACAGGGGGCTGGCTACACCTTC.

This chain joins TRBV9 and TRBJ1-2, with 9 bases matching TRBD1. Germline trimming cut 3 bases from V and 6 bases from J; bases unmatched to any gene: 9. CDR1 and CDR2 from the germline V gene are SGDLS and YYNGEE. The CDR3 spans 15 residues. CDR3 DNA: TGTGCCAGCAGCGCCGGGACAGGGTGGCCAGATGGCTACACCTTC. Translating it yields CASSAGTGWPDGYTF.